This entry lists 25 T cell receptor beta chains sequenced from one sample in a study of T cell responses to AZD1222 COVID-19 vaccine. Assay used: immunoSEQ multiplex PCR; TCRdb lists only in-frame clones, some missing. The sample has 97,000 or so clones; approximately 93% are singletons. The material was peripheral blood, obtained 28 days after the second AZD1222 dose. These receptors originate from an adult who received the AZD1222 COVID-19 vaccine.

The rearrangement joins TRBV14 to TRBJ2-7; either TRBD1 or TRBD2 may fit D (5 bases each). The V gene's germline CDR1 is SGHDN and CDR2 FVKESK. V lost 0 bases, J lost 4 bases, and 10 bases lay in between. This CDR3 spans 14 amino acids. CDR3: CASSQDLGDYEQYF. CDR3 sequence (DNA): TGTGCCAGCAGCCAAGATCTGGGGGATTACGAGCAGTACTTC.

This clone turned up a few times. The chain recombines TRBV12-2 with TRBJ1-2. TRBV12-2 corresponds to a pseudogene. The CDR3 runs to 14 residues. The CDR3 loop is CASRPGRGSYGYTF. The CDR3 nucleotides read TGTGCAAGTCGACCTGGTCGGGGGAGCTATGGCTACACCTTC.

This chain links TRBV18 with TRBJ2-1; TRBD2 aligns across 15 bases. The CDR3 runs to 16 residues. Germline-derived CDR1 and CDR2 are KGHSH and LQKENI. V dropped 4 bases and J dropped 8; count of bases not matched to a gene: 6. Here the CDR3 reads CASSQGLAGGSDEQFF. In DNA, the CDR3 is TGTGCCAGCTCACAGGGACTAGCGGGAGGATCGGATGAGCAGTTCTTC.

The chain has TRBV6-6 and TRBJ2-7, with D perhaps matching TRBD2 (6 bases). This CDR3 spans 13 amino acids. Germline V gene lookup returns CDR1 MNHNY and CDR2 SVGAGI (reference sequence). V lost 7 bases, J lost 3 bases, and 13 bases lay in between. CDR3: CASTQGGYYEQYF. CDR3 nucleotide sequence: TGTGCCAGCACCCAAGGAGGGTACTACGAGCAGTACTTC.

In DNA form, the CDR3 reads TGTGCCAGCAGCCCGCACCCCTATCAGGGTTCTGGAAACACCATATATTTT. Its protein is CASSPHPYQGSGNTIYF. The chain carries TRBV11-2 and TRBJ1-3; a weak D match, TRBD1 (5 bases). Germline V CDR1 and CDR2: SGHAT, FQNNGV. The CDR3 sequence is 17 residues long. The V and J ends lost 5 bases and 1 base respectively, with 18 bases between them. Together with reference TRBV11-2 and TRBJ1-3, the CDR3 gives the full variable domain: EAGVAQSPRYKIIEKRQSVAFWCNPISGHATLYWYQQILGQGPKLLIQFQNNGVVDDSQLPKDRFSAERLKGVDSTLKIQPAKLEDSAVYLCASSPHPYQGSGNTIYFGEGSWLTVV.

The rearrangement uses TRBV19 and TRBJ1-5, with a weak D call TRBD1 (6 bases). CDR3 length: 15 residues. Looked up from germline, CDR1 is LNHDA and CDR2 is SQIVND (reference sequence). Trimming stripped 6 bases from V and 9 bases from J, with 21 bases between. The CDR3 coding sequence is TGTGCCAGTAGGCCACAGGGAGGGCAGATCCTGCCCCAGCATTTT. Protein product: CASRPQGGQILPQHF.

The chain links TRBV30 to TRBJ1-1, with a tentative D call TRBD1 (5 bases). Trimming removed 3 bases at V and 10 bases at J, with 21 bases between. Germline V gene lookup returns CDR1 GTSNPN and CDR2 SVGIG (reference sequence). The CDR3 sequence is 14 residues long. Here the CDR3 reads CAWRTLGPQEVAFF. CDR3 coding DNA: TGTGCCTGGAGGACCTTGGGACCTCAAGAGGTAGCTTTCTTT.

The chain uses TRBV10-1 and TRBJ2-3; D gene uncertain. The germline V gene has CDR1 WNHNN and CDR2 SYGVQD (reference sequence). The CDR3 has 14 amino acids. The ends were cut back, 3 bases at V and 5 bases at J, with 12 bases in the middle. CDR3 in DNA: TGCGCCAGCAGTGAAGACCCCTCCTTAGATACGCAGTATTTT. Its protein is CASSEDPSLDTQYF.

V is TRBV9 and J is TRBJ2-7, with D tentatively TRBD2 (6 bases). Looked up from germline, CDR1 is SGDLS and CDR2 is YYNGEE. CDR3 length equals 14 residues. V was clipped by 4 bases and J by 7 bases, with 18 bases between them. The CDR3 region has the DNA TGTGCCAGCAGCCCCAGTGCGGGAACGGGGGAGCAGTACTTC. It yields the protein CASSPSAGTGEQYF.

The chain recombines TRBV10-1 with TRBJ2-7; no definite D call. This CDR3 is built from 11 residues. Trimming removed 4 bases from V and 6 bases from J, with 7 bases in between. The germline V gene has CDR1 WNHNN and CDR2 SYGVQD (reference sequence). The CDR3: CASSGPGEQYF. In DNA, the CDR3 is TGCGCCAGCAGTGGGCCCGGCGAGCAGTACTTC.

The CDR3 nucleotides read TGTGCCAGTAGCAGGGAAGCAGGCACTGAAGCTTTCTTT. Translation gives CASSREAGTEAFF. V gene TRBV19 combines with J gene TRBJ1-1; D is possibly TRBD1 (5 bases). V dropped 6 bases and J dropped 4 bases, with 12 bases sitting between them. The CDR3 runs 13 residues. CDR1 LNHDA and CDR2 SQIVND come from the germline V gene (reference sequence).

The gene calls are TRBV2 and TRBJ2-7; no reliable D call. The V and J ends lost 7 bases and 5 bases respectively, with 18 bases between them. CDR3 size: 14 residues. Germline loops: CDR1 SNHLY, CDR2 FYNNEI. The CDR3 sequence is CASIQEPQSHEQYF. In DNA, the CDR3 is TGTGCCAGCATTCAAGAACCTCAGAGCCACGAGCAGTACTTC.

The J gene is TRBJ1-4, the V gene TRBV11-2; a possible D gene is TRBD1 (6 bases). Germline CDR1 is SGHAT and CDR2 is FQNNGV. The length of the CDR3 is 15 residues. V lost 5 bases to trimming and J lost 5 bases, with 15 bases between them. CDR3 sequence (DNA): TGTGCCAGCAGCCTCTCGGTGGGGGCGAATGAAAAACTGTTTTTT. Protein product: CASSLSVGANEKLFF.

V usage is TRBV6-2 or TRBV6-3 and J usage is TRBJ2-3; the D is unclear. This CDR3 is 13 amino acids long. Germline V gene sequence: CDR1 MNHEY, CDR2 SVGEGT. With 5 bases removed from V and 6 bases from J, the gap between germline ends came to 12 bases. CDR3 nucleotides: TGTGCCAGCAGTGCCTCGACGTGGGATACGCAGTATTTT. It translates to CASSASTWDTQYF.

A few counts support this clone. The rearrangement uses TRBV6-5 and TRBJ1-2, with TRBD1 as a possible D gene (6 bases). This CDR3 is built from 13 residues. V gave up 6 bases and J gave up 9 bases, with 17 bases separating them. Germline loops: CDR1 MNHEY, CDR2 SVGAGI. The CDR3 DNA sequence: TGTGCCAGCAGAACAGGGCAGGGATGGCGCTACACCTTC. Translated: CASRTGQGWRYTF.

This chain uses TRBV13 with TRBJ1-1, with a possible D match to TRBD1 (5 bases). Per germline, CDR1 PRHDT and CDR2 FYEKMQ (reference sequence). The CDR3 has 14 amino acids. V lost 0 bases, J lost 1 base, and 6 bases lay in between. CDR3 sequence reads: CASSLGGTNTEAFF. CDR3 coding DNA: TGTGCCAGCAGCTTAGGGGGGACGAACACTGAAGCTTTCTTT.

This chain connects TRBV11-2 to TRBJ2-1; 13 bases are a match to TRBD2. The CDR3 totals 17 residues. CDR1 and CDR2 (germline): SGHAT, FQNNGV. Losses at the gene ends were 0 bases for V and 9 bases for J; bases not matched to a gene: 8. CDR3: CASSLEILAGGPGEQFF. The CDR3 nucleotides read TGTGCCAGCAGCTTAGAAATACTAGCGGGAGGGCCGGGTGAGCAGTTCTTC.

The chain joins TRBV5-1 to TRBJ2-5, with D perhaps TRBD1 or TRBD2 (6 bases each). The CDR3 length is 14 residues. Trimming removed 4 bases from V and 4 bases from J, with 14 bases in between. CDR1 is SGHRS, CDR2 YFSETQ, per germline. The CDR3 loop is CASSEGRGGETQYF. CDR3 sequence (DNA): TGCGCCAGCAGCGAGGGCAGGGGAGGAGAGACCCAGTACTTC.

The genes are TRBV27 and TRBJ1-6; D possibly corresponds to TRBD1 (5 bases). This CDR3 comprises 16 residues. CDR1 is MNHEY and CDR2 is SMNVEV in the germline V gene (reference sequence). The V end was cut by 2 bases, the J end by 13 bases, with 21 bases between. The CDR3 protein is CASSLGVGQGASPLHF. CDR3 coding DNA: TGTGCCAGCAGTTTAGGTGTTGGGCAGGGAGCCAGCCCCCTCCACTTT.

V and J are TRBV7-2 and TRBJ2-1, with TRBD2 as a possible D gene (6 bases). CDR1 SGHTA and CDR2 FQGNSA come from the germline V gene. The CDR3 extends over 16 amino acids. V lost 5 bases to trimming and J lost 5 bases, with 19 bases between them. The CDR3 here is CASSPRSAGFDNEQFF. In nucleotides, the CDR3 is TGTGCCAGCAGCCCCCGAAGTGCGGGATTCGACAATGAGCAGTTCTTC.

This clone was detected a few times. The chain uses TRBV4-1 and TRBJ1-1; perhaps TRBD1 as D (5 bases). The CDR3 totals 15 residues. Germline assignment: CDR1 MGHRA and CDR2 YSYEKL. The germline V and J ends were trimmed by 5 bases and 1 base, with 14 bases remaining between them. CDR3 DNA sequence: TGCGCCAGCAGCTTCCGACCGGGGGGGAACACTGAAGCTTTCTTT. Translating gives CASSFRPGGNTEAFF.

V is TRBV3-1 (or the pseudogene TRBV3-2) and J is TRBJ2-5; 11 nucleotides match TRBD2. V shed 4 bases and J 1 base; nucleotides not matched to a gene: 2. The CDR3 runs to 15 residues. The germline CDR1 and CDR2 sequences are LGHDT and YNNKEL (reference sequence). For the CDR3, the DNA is TGTGCCAGCAGCCGCGGGACTAGCGGCCAAGAGACCCAGTACTTC. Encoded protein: CASSRGTSGQETQYF.

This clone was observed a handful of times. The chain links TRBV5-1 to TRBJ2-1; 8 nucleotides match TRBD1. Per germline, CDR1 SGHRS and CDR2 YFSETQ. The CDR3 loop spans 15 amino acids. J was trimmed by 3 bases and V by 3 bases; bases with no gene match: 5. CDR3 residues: CASSSQGANYNEQFF. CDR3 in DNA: TGCGCCAGCAGCTCTCAGGGGGCAAACTACAATGAGCAGTTCTTC.

The DNA of the CDR3 is TGTGCCATCACCGGGACAGGAAACACTGAAGCTTTCTTT. This codes for CAITGTGNTEAFF. The chain uses TRBV10-3 and TRBJ1-1; 8 nucleotides align to TRBD1. The CDR3 runs to 13 residues. Trimming at V came to 7 bases and at J to 2 bases, leaving 3 bases not matched to a gene. The germline gives CDR1 ENHRY, CDR2 SYGVKD.

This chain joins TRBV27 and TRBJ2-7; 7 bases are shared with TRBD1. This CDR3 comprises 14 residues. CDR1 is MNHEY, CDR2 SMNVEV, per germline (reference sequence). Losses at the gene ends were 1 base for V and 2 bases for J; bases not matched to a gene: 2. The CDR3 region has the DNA TGTGCCAGCAGTTTATACAGGGGTGCCTACGAGCAGTACTTC. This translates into CASSLYRGAYEQYF.